The entry below describes one TCR beta chain. Authors' processing steps: By means of reference gene primer amplification, nucleated cell counts were estimated. This table comes from immunoSEQ multiplex PCR, and its TCRdb copy is limited to in-frame clones, with some not included. Clone size and the V and J calls come from that table; the DNA yielded D and trimming. Of under 300,000 clones detected, 70% to 90% appear once; the ten largest clones hold 10% to 15%. Enrolment of Seattle patients took place during active infection, and they were followed longitudinally. This record comes from a study of blood T cell repertoires in COVID-19. Trimming shortened V by 6 bases and J by 13 bases, and 21 bases separated the two germline ends. CDR3 length equals 13 residues. In germline, CDR1 is SNHLY, CDR2 FYNNEI.

Sequencing was carried out using peripheral blood. The TCR originated in a woman in her 30s with COVID-19, enrolled during active disease. This rearrangement joins TRBV2 to TRBJ1-2; D gene uncertain. CDR3 amino acids: CASSFSGMSSSTF. Written as DNA, the CDR3 is TGTGCCAGCAGCTTTTCCGGGATGTCTAGCTCCACCTTC.